The clone carrying this T cell receptor (beta chain) is deemed medium-sized (0.01 to 0.1%). Antigen specificity is unknown. Treatment of the sample: roughly 10-day PBMC culture with coronavirus spike peptide pools or control peptides (ViraFEST assay). With the Oncomine TCR Beta short-read assay, DNA from cultured CD4+ T cells was sequenced. TCRdb re-derived calls from the PCR reads in MiXCR, one entry per CDR3 protein. The table includes more than 15,000 distinct CDR3 sequences, approximately 22% detected once. The entry originates in a study of vaccination and CD4 T cells after COVID-19. Study in general: Samples were taken after vaccination, a median of around 76 days after dose two, with a range of 14 to 241.

Material: cultured CD4+ T cells from blood. This sequence was found in a human donor with COVID-19.

The CDR3 DNA reads TGTGCCAGCAGGGATAATGGCTACACCTTC. It encodes CASRDNGYTF. This sequence joins TRBV6-2 or TRBV6-3 and TRBJ1-2; no clear D. Trimming stripped 6 bases from V and 6 bases from J, with 5 bases between. Germline CDR1 is MNHEY and CDR2 is SVGEGT. The CDR3 sequence is 10 residues long.